The 17 T cell receptor beta chains given below trace back to one sample, sequenced in a study of T cell responses to AZD1222 COVID-19 vaccine. Profiled with immunoSEQ multiplex PCR; TCRdb holds only in-frame clones, not every one. Found here are fewer than 120,000 clones, 81% of them singletons; the top ten hold roughly 5%. Here the sequenced sample was peripheral blood, taken on day 0 of AZD1222 vaccination. The receptors here all came from an adult in good health.

The chain recombines TRBV24-1 with TRBJ2-1; 10 nucleotides line up with TRBD1. J was trimmed by 8 bases and V by 5 bases; bases with no gene match: 5. The germline CDR1 and CDR2 sequences are KGHDR and SFDVKD. This CDR3 region has 14 residues. CDR3 in DNA: TGTGCCACCAGTGTAGGTGGACAGGGGGATGAGCAGTTCTTC. Protein product: CATSVGGQGDEQFF.

This chain links TRBV21-1 with TRBJ1-5. TRBV21-1 is described as a pseudogene. The CDR3 covers 19 residues. The CDR3: CASSKWLGGRRGSREPQHF. In DNA, the CDR3 is TGTGCCAGCAGCAAATGGTTGGGGGGGCGGAGGGGGAGCCGGGAGCCCCAGCATTTT.

The V and J genes are TRBV19 and TRBJ1-1; 7 bases align to TRBD1. The CDR3 is made up of 13 amino acids. Germline values: CDR1 LNHDA, CDR2 SQIVND (reference sequence). After removal of 4 bases from V and 11 bases from J, the junction contained 10 bases not matched to a gene. Here the CDR3 reads CASSTGQNRGAFF. The DNA for the CDR3 is TGTGCCAGTAGTACGGGACAGAATCGCGGCGCTTTCTTT.

The V and J genes are TRBV18 and TRBJ1-5, with unresolved D. The CDR3 runs 14 residues. Germline CDR1 reads KGHSH; CDR2 reads LQKENI. V shed 3 bases and J shed 4 bases, with 10 bases lying between them. CDR3 nucleotide sequence: TGTGCCAGCTCACCGGTAGGAGGGAATCAGCCCCAGCATTTT. It translates to CASSPVGGNQPQHF.

This rearrangement joins TRBV24-1 to TRBJ2-5, with D tentatively TRBD1 (5 bases). The V and J ends lost 7 bases and 2 bases respectively, with 13 bases between them. The CDR3 sequence is 14 residues long. CDR1 and CDR2 from the germline V gene are KGHDR and SFDVKD. The CDR3: CATRATGTQETQYF. For the CDR3, the DNA is TGTGCCACCAGAGCTACAGGTACACAAGAGACCCAGTACTTC.

The chain has TRBV15 and TRBJ2-7; 8 nucleotides line up with TRBD1. Germline CDR1 and CDR2: LNHNV and YYDKDF (reference sequence). The CDR3 loop spans 15 amino acids. V dropped 0 bases and J dropped 3; count of bases not matched to a gene: 4. The DNA for the CDR3 is TGTGCCACCAGCAGAGAGAGGACAGGGAACTACGAGCAGTACTTC. It encodes CATSRERTGNYEQYF.

To note about this clone: The same CDR3 can be traced to other DNA sequences in this sample. V is TRBV2 and J is TRBJ1-2; 8 bases map to TRBD1. Germline-derived CDR1 and CDR2 are SNHLY and FYNNEI. Trimming at V came to 4 bases and at J to 3 bases, leaving 1 base not matched to a gene. The CDR3 totals 13 residues. DNA of the CDR3: TGTGCCAGCAGTGGACAGGGGTACTATGGCTACACCTTC. It is translated as CASSGQGYYGYTF.

The J gene is TRBJ1-1, the V gene TRBV18, with D hard to call. The germline gives CDR1 KGHSH, CDR2 LQKENI. CDR3 size: 16 residues. V was clipped by 2 bases and J by 4 bases, with 17 bases between them. The CDR3 region has the DNA TGTGCCAGCTCACCAAACGGGGTCGCGGGTTCCACTGAAGCTTTCTTT. It specifies CASSPNGVAGSTEAFF.

The V gene is TRBV6-5, the J gene TRBJ1-1; D is ambiguous. CDR3 size: 13 residues. Germline lookup yields CDR1 MNHEY and CDR2 SVGAGI. Trimming shortened V by 0 bases and J by 8 bases, and 10 bases separated the two germline ends. The CDR3 spells CASSYSREMEAFF. CDR3 coding DNA: TGTGCCAGCAGTTACTCTAGGGAAATGGAAGCTTTCTTT.

This sequence joins TRBV7-8 and TRBJ1-1; D unclear. The V and J ends lost 3 bases and 0 bases respectively, with 5 bases between them. This CDR3 contains 13 residues. Germline V gene sequence: CDR1 SGHVS, CDR2 FQNEAQ. The CDR3 bases are TGTGCCAGCAGCTTTAGATTGAACACTGAAGCTTTCTTT. Residues: CASSFRLNTEAFF.

As DNA, the CDR3 is TGTGCCAGCAACACAGGGACGAATTCACCCCTCCACTTT. This sequence encodes CASNTGTNSPLHF. The genes are TRBV7-2 and TRBJ1-6; D possibly corresponds to TRBD1 (6 bases). Germline CDR1 is SGHTA and CDR2 is FQGNSA. The CDR3 contains 13 residues. V was clipped by 7 bases and J by 7 bases, with 11 bases between them.

J is TRBJ2-1 and V is TRBV7-6; possible D gene TRBD2, 5 bases. V was trimmed by 5 bases and J by 4 bases, leaving 15 bases between them. CDR3 size: 15 residues. Per the germline V gene, CDR1 is SGHVS and CDR2 is FNYEAQ. CDR3 sequence reads: CASSLRAGPYNEQFF. As DNA, the CDR3 is TGTGCCAGCAGCCTGAGGGCAGGTCCGTACAATGAGCAGTTCTTC.

The CDR3 reads CASSSGWSPLHF. The CDR3, as DNA: TGTGCCAGCAGTTCCGGATGGTCACCCCTCCACTTT. This rearrangement joins TRBV28 to TRBJ1-6, with unresolved D. The CDR3 sequence is 12 residues long. V lost 4 bases and J lost 10, with 8 bases in between. Germline V lookup: CDR1 MDHEN, CDR2 SYDVKM.

This chain links TRBV30 with TRBJ1-1; D not certain. Trimming took 2 bases from V and 3 from J, leaving 7 bases between them. The germline V gene has CDR1 GTSNPN and CDR2 SVGIG (reference sequence). The CDR3 has 12 amino acids. The CDR3 reads CAWSRPYTEAFF. The DNA of the CDR3 is TGTGCCTGGAGTAGGCCATACACTGAAGCTTTCTTT.

This clone was detected only a few times. The genes are TRBV3-1 (or the pseudogene TRBV3-2) and TRBJ1-3; 7 nucleotides line up with TRBD1. Per germline, CDR1 LGHDT and CDR2 YNNKEL (reference sequence). The CDR3 consists of 15 residues. Trimming took 4 bases from V and 2 from J; bases not matched to a gene: 5. The CDR3 region is CASSRGTATGNTIYF. Written as DNA, the CDR3 is TGTGCCAGCAGCCGGGGGACAGCGACTGGAAACACCATATATTTT.

The chain is built from TRBV6-5 and TRBJ2-7; 8 bases map to TRBD2. This CDR3 region has 13 residues. Germline values: CDR1 MNHEY, CDR2 SVGAGI. With 8 bases clipped from V and 7 bases from J, the junction kept 10 bases outside the gene matches. DNA of the CDR3: TGTGCCAGCGGCCGCGGGCTAGCGGGTGAGCAGTACTTC. Encoded protein: CASGRGLAGEQYF.

The chain recombines TRBV28 with TRBJ2-7, with D unresolved. V gave up 6 bases and J gave up 4 bases, with 13 bases separating them. The germline V gene encodes CDR1 MDHEN and CDR2 SYDVKM. The CDR3 runs to 13 residues. The CDR3 is CASRRSLAYEQYF. The CDR3 region has the DNA TGTGCCAGCAGACGGTCCTTGGCTTACGAGCAGTACTTC.